The table lists the clone carrying this TCR beta chain with a few counts. These data belong to a study of T-cell reconstitution after alpha-beta-depleted transplantation in children. For TCRbeta, the library was prepared with unique molecular identifiers. TCRdb called the PCR reads again in MiXCR, with one record for every CDR3 protein. The sample consists of approximately 490,000 distinct CDR3 sequences, around 13% of them appearing once. V dropped 2 bases and J dropped 1 base, with 16 bases sitting between them. Germline values: CDR1 MDHEN, CDR2 SYDVKM. This CDR3 comprises 17 residues. The chain has TRBV28 and TRBJ2-3; D may be TRBD2 (5 bases). The specimen comprised PBMCs from the stem cell graft donor, sampled from the stem cell graft. The receptor was derived from a human donor who donated a stem cell graft to a child with combined immunodeficiency. CDR3 in amino acids: CASSLAETSLGTDTQYF. The CDR3 nucleotides read TGTGCCAGCAGTTTAGCTGAAACTAGTTTGGGCACAGATACGCAGTATTTT.